This T cell receptor (beta chain) derives from a study of blood T cell repertoires in COVID-19. Study information: Sites across the United States, Italy and Spain contributed samples from acute and convalescent COVID-19. Sources were T cells, B-cell-depleted T cells, or PBMCs; the material itself was cDNA or gDNA.

Original processing notes: Nucleated cell number was recorded as an estimate derived from reference gene primer amplification. Produced via immunoSEQ multiplex PCR; TCRdb's table is partial and in-frame only. V and J calls and clone size come straight from that table; D and trimming were deduced from the DNA. The table has about 22,000 clones, approximately 88% seen once. This CDR3 has 16 residues. J lost 1 base, V lost 8 bases, and 4 bases had no gene match. Germline CDR1 SGHVS, CDR2 FQNEAQ. The sequence was collected from a man older than 75 with active or convalescent COVID-19. Sequenced material: peripheral blood. The rearrangement uses TRBV7-8 and TRBJ2-1, with 14 bases matching TRBD2. The CDR3 loop reads CASHGTSGSSYNEQFF. The DNA of the CDR3 is TGTGCCAGCCATGGGACTAGCGGGAGTTCCTACAATGAGCAGTTCTTC.